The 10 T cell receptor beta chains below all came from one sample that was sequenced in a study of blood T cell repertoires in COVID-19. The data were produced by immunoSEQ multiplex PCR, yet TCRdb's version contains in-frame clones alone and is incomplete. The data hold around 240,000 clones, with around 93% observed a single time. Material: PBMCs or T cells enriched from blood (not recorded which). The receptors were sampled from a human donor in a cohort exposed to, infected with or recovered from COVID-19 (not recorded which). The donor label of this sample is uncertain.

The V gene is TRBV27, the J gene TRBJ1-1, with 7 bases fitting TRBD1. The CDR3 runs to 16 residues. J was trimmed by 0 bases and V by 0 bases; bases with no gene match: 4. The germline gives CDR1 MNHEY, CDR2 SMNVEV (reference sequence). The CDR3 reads CASSLSGGQMNTEAFF. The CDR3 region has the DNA TGTGCCAGCAGTTTATCGGGGGGACAGATGAACACTGAAGCTTTCTTT.

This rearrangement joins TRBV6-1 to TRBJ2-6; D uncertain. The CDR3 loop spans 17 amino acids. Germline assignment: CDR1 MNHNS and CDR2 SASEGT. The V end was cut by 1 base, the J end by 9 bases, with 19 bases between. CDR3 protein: CASSEGGFGVTSNVLTF. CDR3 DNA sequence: TGTGCCAGCAGTGAAGGAGGTTTCGGAGTAACCAGCAACGTCCTGACTTTC.

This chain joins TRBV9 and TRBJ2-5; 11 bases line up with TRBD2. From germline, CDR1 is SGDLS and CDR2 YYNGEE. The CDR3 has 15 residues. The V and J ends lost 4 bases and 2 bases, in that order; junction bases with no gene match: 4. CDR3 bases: TGTGCCAGCAGCTTAGCGGGGGGGATTCAAGAGACCCAGTACTTC. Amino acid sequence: CASSLAGGIQETQYF.

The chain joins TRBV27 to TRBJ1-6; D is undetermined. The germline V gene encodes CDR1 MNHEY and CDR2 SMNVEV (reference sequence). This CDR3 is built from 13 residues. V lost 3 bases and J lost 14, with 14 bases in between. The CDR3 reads CASSFQGNGALHF. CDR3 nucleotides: TGTGCCAGCAGTTTCCAAGGAAACGGGGCCCTCCACTTT.

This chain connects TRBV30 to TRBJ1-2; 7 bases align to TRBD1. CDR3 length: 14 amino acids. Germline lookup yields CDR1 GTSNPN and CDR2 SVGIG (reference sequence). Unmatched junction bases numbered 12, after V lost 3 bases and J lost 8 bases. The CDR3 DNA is TGTGCCTGGAGAAGGGATGACAGGGTGCACGGCTACACCTTC. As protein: CAWRRDDRVHGYTF.

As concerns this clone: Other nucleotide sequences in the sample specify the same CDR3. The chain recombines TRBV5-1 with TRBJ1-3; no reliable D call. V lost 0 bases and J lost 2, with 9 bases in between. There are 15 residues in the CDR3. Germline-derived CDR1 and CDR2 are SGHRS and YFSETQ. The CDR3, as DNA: TGCGCCAGCAGCTTGGAGGCGGGAACTGGAAACACCATATATTTT. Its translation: CASSLEAGTGNTIYF.

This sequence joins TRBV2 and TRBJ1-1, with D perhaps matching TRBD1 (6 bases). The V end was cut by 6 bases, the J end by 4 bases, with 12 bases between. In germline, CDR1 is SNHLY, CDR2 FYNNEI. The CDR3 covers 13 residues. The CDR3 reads CASRQVGATEAFF. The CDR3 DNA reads TGTGCCAGCAGGCAGGTGGGGGCCACTGAAGCTTTCTTT. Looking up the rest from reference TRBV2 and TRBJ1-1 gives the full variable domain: EPEVTQTPSHQVTQMGQEVILRCVPISNHLYFYWYRQILGQKVEFLVSFYNNEISEKSEIFDDQFSVERPDGSNFTLKIRSTKLEDSAMYFCASRQVGATEAFFGQGTRLTVV.

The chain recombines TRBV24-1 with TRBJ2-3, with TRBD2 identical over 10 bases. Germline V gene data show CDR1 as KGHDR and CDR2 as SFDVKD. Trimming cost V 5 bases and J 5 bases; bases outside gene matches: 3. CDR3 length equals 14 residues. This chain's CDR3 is CATSGASGGDTQYF. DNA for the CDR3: TGTGCCACCAGTGGGGCTAGCGGGGGAGATACGCAGTATTTT.

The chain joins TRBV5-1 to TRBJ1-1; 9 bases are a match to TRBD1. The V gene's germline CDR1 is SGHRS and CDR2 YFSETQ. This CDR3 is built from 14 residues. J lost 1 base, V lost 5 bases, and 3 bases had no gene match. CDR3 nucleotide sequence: TGCGCCAGCAGGCAGGGACAGGGGAACACTGAAGCTTTCTTT. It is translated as CASRQGQGNTEAFF. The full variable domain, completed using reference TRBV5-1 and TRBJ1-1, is KAGVTQTPRYLIKTRGQQVTLSCSPISGHRSVSWYQQTPGQGLQFLFEYFSETQRNKGNFPGRFSGRQFSNSRSEMNVSTLELGDSALYLCASRQGQGNTEAFFGQGTRLTVV.

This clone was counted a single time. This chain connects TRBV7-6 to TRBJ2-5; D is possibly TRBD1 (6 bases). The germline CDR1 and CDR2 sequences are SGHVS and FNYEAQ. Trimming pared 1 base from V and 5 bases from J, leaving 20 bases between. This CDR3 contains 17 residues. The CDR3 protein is CASSLVSEVRGRETQYF. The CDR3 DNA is TGTGCCAGCAGCTTAGTCAGTGAGGTCAGGGGACGCGAGACCCAGTACTTC.